This entry lists 21 T cell receptor beta chains sequenced from one sample in a study of cytomegalovirus exposure and HLA in healthy donors. This table comes from immunoSEQ multiplex PCR, and its TCRdb copy is limited to in-frame clones, with some not included. The repertoire holds over 120,000 clones, about 91% seen once, with 4.5% to 5.5% in the top ten. Sequencing was performed on PBMCs. All receptors derive from a man between 18 and 35 years old in good health and CMV-seropositive.

The chain recombines TRBV7-8 with TRBJ1-2; 7 bases fit TRBD1. CDR3 length: 13 amino acids. V lost 1 base to trimming and J lost 4 bases; unmatched junction nucleotides: 0. Per germline, CDR1 SGHVS and CDR2 FQNEAQ. CDR3 DNA sequence: TGTGCCAGCAGCTTAGGGACAGGCTATGGCTACACCTTC. It is translated as CASSLGTGYGYTF.

This rearrangement joins TRBV15 to TRBJ2-2; D possibly corresponds to TRBD1 (5 bases). Germline lookup yields CDR1 LNHNV and CDR2 YYDKDF (reference sequence). The CDR3 sequence is 15 residues long. V was shortened by 5 bases and J by 5 bases, with 15 bases between the two germline ends. CDR3 region: CATSVGHKGTGELFF. CDR3 in DNA: TGTGCCACCAGCGTGGGCCATAAGGGGACCGGGGAGCTGTTTTTT.

V gene TRBV5-1 combines with J gene TRBJ1-6; D is possibly TRBD1 (6 bases). With 4 bases removed from V and 9 bases from J, the gap between germline ends came to 17 bases. Looked up from germline, CDR1 is SGHRS and CDR2 is YFSETQ. The CDR3 runs to 15 residues. In DNA form, the CDR3 reads TGCGCCAGCAGCCCAGAATATGACAGGAGTTCACCCCTCCACTTT. Encoded protein: CASSPEYDRSSPLHF.

V is TRBV9 and J is TRBJ2-5, with D possibly TRBD2 on 5 matching bases. Germline CDR1 SGDLS, CDR2 YYNGEE. V was pared by 4 bases and J by 5 bases, with 15 bases between. There are 14 residues in the CDR3. The chain's CDR3 is CASSHRSEGETQYF. The DNA for the CDR3 is TGTGCCAGCAGCCACCGATCAGAGGGCGAGACCCAGTACTTC.

V is TRBV15 and J is TRBJ2-3; a possible D gene is TRBD2 (7 bases). V gave up 3 bases and J gave up 2 bases, with 12 bases separating them. CDR3 size: 15 residues. Germline V gives CDR1 LNHNV, CDR2 YYDKDF (reference sequence). CDR3 amino acids: CATSSGGADTDTQYF. CDR3 coding DNA: TGTGCCACCAGCAGTGGGGGGGCCGACACAGATACGCAGTATTTT.

The chain is built from TRBV4-1 and TRBJ2-7; possible D gene TRBD2, 5 bases. The CDR3 contains 13 residues. Trimming removed 0 bases from V and 6 bases from J, with 9 bases in between. Germline V gene data show CDR1 as MGHRA and CDR2 as YSYEKL. The CDR3 DNA sequence: TGCGCCAGCAGCCAAGATCCTCGGGGCGAGCAGTACTTC. It is translated as CASSQDPRGEQYF.

V and J are TRBV5-4 and TRBJ2-1, with 11 bases aligning to TRBD1. Germline CDR1 SGHNT, CDR2 YYREEE (reference sequence). This CDR3 contains 15 residues. J gave up 5 bases and V 4 bases, and 5 bases lay outside the gene matches. The CDR3 nucleotides read TGTGCCAGCAGCCATGGACAGGGGGCTAACAATGAGCAGTTCTTC. It specifies CASSHGQGANNEQFF.

This chain uses TRBV28 with TRBJ2-5; 12 nucleotides match TRBD1. V shed 5 bases and J 4 bases; nucleotides not matched to a gene: 17. CDR3 size: 19 residues. CDR1 MDHEN and CDR2 SYDVKM come from the germline V gene. The CDR3 coding sequence is TGTGCCAGCAGTACACGAAGCCGGGACAGGGGGCGATTCGGAGAGACCCAGTACTTC. It encodes CASSTRSRDRGRFGETQYF.

This chain uses TRBV6-1 with TRBJ1-1; unclear D gene. Trimming took 7 bases from V and 4 from J, leaving 16 bases between them. Per germline, CDR1 MNHNS and CDR2 SASEGT. The CDR3 has 14 residues. DNA for the CDR3: TGTGCCAGCACGACACGGATGAGTGGCACTGAAGCTTTCTTT. Amino acids: CASTTRMSGTEAFF.

This clone was recorded once. The rearrangement links TRBV19 to TRBJ1-6; TRBD1 is a possible D gene (5 bases). Trimming took 10 bases from V and 6 from J, leaving 13 bases between them. CDR3 length: 13 amino acids. Germline V gene data show CDR1 as LNHDA and CDR2 as SQIVND (reference sequence). The CDR3 DNA is TGTGCCATCAGCGGGACCGGTAATTCACCCCTCCACTTT. This gives the protein CAISGTGNSPLHF.

The rearrangement joins TRBV6-5 to TRBJ2-7; 9 bases are shared with TRBD2. V lost 6 bases and J lost 7; bases outside the gene matches: 13. CDR1 MNHEY and CDR2 SVGAGI come from the germline V gene. The CDR3 totals 15 residues. This chain's CDR3 is CASRSPGLAHKEQYF. As DNA, the CDR3 is TGTGCCAGCAGATCTCCGGGACTAGCACATAAGGAGCAGTACTTC.

The V call is TRBV30, the J call TRBJ2-2; 11 bases map to TRBD2. CDR1 is GTSNPN, CDR2 SVGIG, per germline (reference sequence). This CDR3 is 15 amino acids long. After removal of 3 bases from V and 7 bases from J, the junction contained 7 bases not matched to a gene. The CDR3 is CAWSALAGGNGELFF. The CDR3 nucleotides are TGTGCCTGGAGCGCTCTAGCGGGGGGCAACGGGGAGCTGTTTTTT.

V gene TRBV18 combines with J gene TRBJ1-2, with TRBD1 as a possible D gene (5 bases). Germline V CDR1 and CDR2: KGHSH, LQKENI. The germline V and J ends were trimmed by 3 bases and 1 base, with 12 bases remaining between them. The CDR3 has 15 amino acids. The CDR3 nucleotides are TGTGCCAGCTCACCTCGACAGATTAGTAACTATGGCTACACCTTC. Encoded protein: CASSPRQISNYGYTF.

CDR3 DNA: TGTGCCAGCAGTGTGGGGGAGGGCCCAATCAAGAATGAGCAGTTCTTC. Translating it yields CASSVGEGPIKNEQFF. The genes are TRBV13 and TRBJ2-1, with 7 positions matching TRBD2. Trimming removed 6 bases from V and 7 bases from J; junction bases left unmatched: 15. Germline V gene sequence: CDR1 PRHDT, CDR2 FYEKMQ (reference sequence). The CDR3 has 16 amino acids.

In this sample, this clone turned up once. The V and J genes are TRBV4-1 and TRBJ1-2; 9 nucleotides align to TRBD1. With V trimmed by 3 bases and J by 4 bases, 3 bases remained unmatched. From germline, CDR1 is MGHRA and CDR2 YSYEKL. The CDR3 spans 14 residues. This CDR3 reads CASSQGTGSYGYTF. The CDR3 DNA reads as TGCGCCAGCAGCCAGGGGACAGGGAGCTATGGCTACACCTTC.

In DNA, the CDR3 is TGTGCCAGCAGTTACTCTCTGGCGGGGGGTTACGAGCAGTACTTC. This gives the protein CASSYSLAGGYEQYF. J is TRBJ2-7 and V is TRBV6-6; 8 bases fit TRBD2. V dropped 0 bases and J dropped 4; count of bases not matched to a gene: 5. The CDR3 has 15 residues. Germline V gives CDR1 MNHNY, CDR2 SVGAGI (reference sequence).

J is TRBJ1-5 and V is TRBV28, with D tentatively TRBD1 (6 bases). The CDR3 covers 17 residues. CDR1 is MDHEN, CDR2 SYDVKM, per germline. Trimming took off 1 base at V and 0 bases at J, with 13 bases between the two ends. The CDR3 nucleotides read TGTGCCAGCAGTTTATACCTGCAGGGGAATAGCAATCAGCCCCAGCATTTT. Its protein product is CASSLYLQGNSNQPQHF.

The CDR3 DNA is TGTGCCAGCAGCGTAGGGGGGCGCGGACCCCTCCACTTT. This gives the protein CASSVGGRGPLHF. The gene calls are TRBV9 and TRBJ1-6, with D possibly being TRBD1 (6 bases). The CDR3 is 13 residues long. The V gene lost 0 bases and the J gene lost 12 bases, with 10 bases spanning the gap. In germline, CDR1 is SGDLS, CDR2 YYNGEE. The whole variable domain, remainder taken from reference TRBV9 and TRBJ1-6, is DSGVTQTPKHLITATGQRVTLRCSPRSGDLSVYWYQQSLDQGLQFLIQYYNGEERAKGNILERFSAQQFPDLHSELNLSSLELGDSALYFCASSVGGRGPLHFGNGTRLTVT.

The J gene is TRBJ1-2, the V gene TRBV6-5; 9 bases fit TRBD1. V dropped 4 bases and J dropped 2; count of bases not matched to a gene: 8. The CDR3 loop spans 16 amino acids. From germline, CDR1 is MNHEY and CDR2 SVGAGI. The CDR3 DNA sequence: TGTGCCAGCAGTTTGAACGGACAGGGGTCAAACTATGGCTACACCTTC. Protein: CASSLNGQGSNYGYTF.

V and J are TRBV2 and TRBJ1-2, with D perhaps TRBD1 (5 bases). Germline loops: CDR1 SNHLY, CDR2 FYNNEI. The CDR3 runs to 15 residues. Deletions cut 8 bases from V and 0 bases from J, with 16 bases between. CDR3: CASPPGGGTNYGYTF. The CDR3 DNA sequence: TGTGCCAGCCCCCCGGGGGGGGGAACTAACTATGGCTACACCTTC.

The chain employs TRBV6-6 and TRBJ2-7; D is ambiguous. The V gene's germline CDR1 is MNHNY and CDR2 SVGAGI (reference sequence). Trimming removed 0 bases at V and 2 bases at J, with 11 bases between. The CDR3 is 15 residues long. This CDR3 is CASSYSPQPPYEQYF. CDR3 in DNA: TGTGCCAGCAGTTACTCTCCACAGCCACCCTACGAGCAGTACTTC.